The clone carrying this TCR beta chain was recorded many times. One entry per CDR3 protein results from TCRdb running MiXCR on the 5' RACE reads. Of some 330,000 distinct CDR3 sequences listed, roughly 9% are singletons. The data derive from a study of identical twins. The germline V gene has CDR1 WNHNN and CDR2 SYGVQD (reference sequence). Unmatched junction bases numbered 3, after V lost 3 bases and J lost 4 bases. The CDR3 runs to 15 residues. Sequencing was done on a sample of naive T cells sorted from blood. This chain connects TRBV10-1 to TRBJ2-1; 10 positions agree with TRBD2. The sequence came from a woman aged 45 to 65 in good health. The CDR3 here is CASSDVAGGYNEQFF. DNA of the CDR3: TGCGCCAGCAGTGATGTAGCGGGAGGTTACAATGAGCAGTTCTTC.